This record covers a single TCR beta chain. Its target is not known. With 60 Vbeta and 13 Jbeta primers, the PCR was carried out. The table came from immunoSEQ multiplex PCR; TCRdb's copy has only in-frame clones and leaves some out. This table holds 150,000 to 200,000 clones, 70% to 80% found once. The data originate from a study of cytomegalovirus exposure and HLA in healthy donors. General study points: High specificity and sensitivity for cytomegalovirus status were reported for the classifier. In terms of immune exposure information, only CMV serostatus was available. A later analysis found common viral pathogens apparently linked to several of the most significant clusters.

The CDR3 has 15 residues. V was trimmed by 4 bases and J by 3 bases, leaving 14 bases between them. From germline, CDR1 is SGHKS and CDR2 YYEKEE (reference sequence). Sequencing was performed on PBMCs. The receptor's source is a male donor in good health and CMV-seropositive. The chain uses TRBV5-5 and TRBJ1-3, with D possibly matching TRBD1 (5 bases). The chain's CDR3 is CASSPWRDRGNTIYF. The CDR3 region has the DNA TGTGCCAGCAGCCCATGGAGGGACCGTGGAAACACCATATATTTT. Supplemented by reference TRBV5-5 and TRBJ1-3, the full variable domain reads DAGVTQSPTHLIKTRGQQVTLRCSPISGHKSVSWYQQVLGQGPQFIFQYYEKEERGRGNFPDRFSARQFPNYSSELNVNALLLGDSALYLCASSPWRDRGNTIYFGEGSWLTVV.